The T cell receptor beta chain described here comes from a study of cytomegalovirus exposure and HLA in healthy donors (dated 2017 in TCRdb). Study-level background: An earlier analysis of some 600 of the donors reported over 250 Gb of sequence data and around 110 million unique TCR beta sequences obtained from about 170 million T cells. A later analysis re-examined previously published TCR beta repertoires from just over 650 donors and added high-resolution HLA genotyping to investigate patterns of TCR occurrence. The study was designed to test whether signatures of past pathogen exposure could be identified by cataloging public T cell receptors. The T cell repertoires of some 670 subjects were profiled by immunosequencing and related to cytomegalovirus serostatus. A later genetic analysis used genome-wide SNP genotypes for about 65% of the roughly 700 donors, treating that subset as a discovery cohort. Roughly five DR-DQ haplotypes were handled as single units for association and clustering because linkage in the cohort was strong. To predict cytomegalovirus infection status, the study combined high-throughput TCR immunosequencing, statistical association of individual TCRs with disease status, and machine learning. The number of donors typed differed by locus, with about 629-630 for A, B, C, DRB1 and DQB1, roughly 520 for DQA1, approximately 570 for DPA1, and about 450 for DPB1. Along with the roughly 670-subject first cohort, a separate validation cohort of approximately 110 different subjects was used. Donor age, sex, ethnicity and CMV serostatus were compiled together with the repertoire data. In the later analysis, no new phenotypic data were used to find candidate immune exposures; instead, reliance was placed on TCR beta sequences and their occurrence across donors. HLA typing included class I and class II loci at four-digit resolution. In an earlier analysis of roughly 540 of the donors, high-throughput TCR beta sequencing was used to judge whether each TCR beta V gene segment behaved as functional or pseudogenic. Every discovery cohort repertoire had been produced on one sequencing platform. Approximately 300 gigabases of sequencing data and around 90 million unique TCR sequences made up an early release that covered several hundred HLA-typed donors. Across around 400 genotyped donors of the cohort, an average of roughly 230,000 unique TCR beta nucleotide sequences per donor were sequenced, and 15% to 20% of those sequences were non-productive. Of the roughly 400 genotyped donors, 81% fell in the genetic ancestry cluster associated with self-reported Caucasian donors. Broad study findings and their caveats: Presence/absence analyses assumed roughly uniform sequencing depth across donors, an assumption that may not hold. Compared with equally common non-associated chains, HLA-associated TCR beta chains in a later analysis were more clonally expanded and had lower generation probabilities. Across donors, most TCR sequences were observed very rarely, whereas some public TCRs were present in many individuals. This cohort had only TCR beta chains sequenced, and the lack of alpha or paired-chain data limited which features could be detected. A group of highly shared sequence variants was considered likely to be a technical artifact of the sequencing pipeline. Approximately 16 rarely observed V segments, including chromosome 9 orphons, were excluded from the earlier analysis of about 500 of the donors because counts were too low. In the study, approximately 150 TCR beta chains were listed as associated with cytomegalovirus. In a later analysis, TCR association rates were found to vary across HLA loci, with the most associated TCRs seen for DRB1 alleles and the fewest for HLA-C alleles. According to the authors, the approach could potentially be generalized to other disease states and immunological phenotypes. The 87-base-pair reads could not distinguish some IMGT-functional V segments, including TRBV6-2 and TRBV6-3, so those segments were excluded. Specific HLA alleles were associated with roughly 16,000 TCR beta sequences at a false discovery rate of 0.05 in a later analysis. Correlated functional status among segregating V segments might be attributable to linkage disequilibrium, but an unknown experimental factor could not be ruled out. A further reported finding was that TCR beta sequences accurately predicted the HLA-A and HLA-B alleles for most subjects in the first cohort. For the cohort, immune exposure information was limited to CMV serostatus. Because HLA typing was unavailable for some donors at each locus, only the typed subset was used in association tests. Cytomegalovirus status was reported to be diagnosed by the classifier with high specificity and sensitivity in both the original and validation cohorts. Several of the top co-occurrence clusters appeared to be linked to parvovirus B19, influenza, CMV and Epstein-Barr virus, according to a later analysis. According to a later genetic analysis, donors in an Asian-associated ancestry cluster had fewer N-insertions in productive TCRs than the approximately 630-donor mean. Strong co-occurrence of HLA alleles, especially DR and DQ, made assigning TCR associations to individual alleles difficult. A later genetic analysis associated a missense DCLRE1C variant with V-gene and J-gene trimming of TCR beta chains, and an independent cohort replicated the association. A few of the identified cytomegalovirus-associated TCR beta chains were confirmed in vitro to be specific for cytomegalovirus antigens. Broadly in line with IMGT annotations, most TCR beta V segments showed up in productive rearrangements about 87% or about 30% of the time in an earlier analysis of about 500 of the donors. According to a later analysis, most CMV-associated TCR beta chains appeared to be HLA-restricted, and the HLA associations seemed to be driven largely by CMV exposure.

The cohort was made up of approximately 700 healthy bone marrow donors. All cohort members were sampled while nominally healthy, although unrecorded immune exposures were likely present. The donor tested CMV seronegative, placing the donor among the 350 to 400 seronegative members of the cohort. Every donor gave a peripheral blood sample, and the peripheral blood mononuclear cells from that sample were used for TCR beta sequencing. The Qiagen DNeasy Blood Extraction Kit was used to extract genomic DNA from the blood cell samples. To prepare the library, the immunoSEQ multiplex PCR assay was applied. For the multiplex PCR, a mixture combining 60 forward primers for TCR Vbeta segments and 13 reverse primers for TCR Jbeta segments was used. A multiplex PCR assay on genomic DNA amplified the CDR3 region of rearranged TCR beta genes. The Illumina HiSeq System was used to sequence the amplified TCR beta libraries as 87-base-pair reads. For the original study's pipeline: In a later analysis, tens of millions of unique TCR beta chains were counted across the approximately 670 repertoires, and about 10 million of these chains were shared by at least two donors. A nearest-neighbor algorithm error-corrected the raw reads and collapsed the reads into unique sequences, merging closely related sequences to remove PCR and sequencing errors. CDR3 sequences were aligned to IMGT reference sequences to assign V, D and J gene segments. For a sequence to be retained, a match of at least six nucleotides to both a V gene segment and a J gene segment was required. Rearrangements were classified as productive when the CDR3 lacked stop codons and remained in frame with V and J, and all other rearrangements were classified as non-productive. Following IMGT convention, CDR3 was defined as the stretch from the second conserved V-encoded cysteine to the conserved J-encoded phenylalanine. The earlier analysis of around 640 of the donors excluded sequences that lacked an unambiguous match to a single V gene segment. An earlier analysis of 587 of the donors called V segments functional above 56.7% productive rearrangements and segregating when the between-donor standard deviation exceeded 5%. A statistical classification framework was built for diagnosing cytomegalovirus status from the catalog of TCR beta chain sequences. In a later analysis, TCR nucleotide sequences were compared against IMGT/GENE-DB human TR gene sequences so that V and J genes could be assigned. In a later analysis, CDR3 sequences and most-parsimonious VDJ recombination scenarios were assigned using the TCRdist pipeline. In a later analysis, every TCR beta chain was defined by the combination of its CDR3 amino acid sequence and its V-gene family, and reads without a unique V-gene family were dropped. As a way to deal with suspected cross-contamination and a sequencing artifact, a later analysis dropped approximately 570 nucleotide sequences that were highly shared and had low generation probability. For each public chain, a later analysis derived a clonal expansion index from normalized ranks of inferred template counts within each repertoire. A later analysis computed generation probabilities with a VDJ recombination model fitted to out-of-frame rearrangements, and checked the results against IGoR. A later analysis scored TCR-TCR, TCR-HLA and TCR-CMV co-occurrence with hypergeometric tests, applying a repertoire-size bias correction to TCR pairs. False discovery rates were estimated in a later analysis by permuting HLA or CMV assignments 20 times. A later analysis grouped co-occurring TCRs with DBSCAN, adding TCRdist sequence similarity when clustering within HLA-allele-positive subsets. For co-occurrence clustering, repertoires with fewer than 30,000 or more than 120,000 public chains were excluded, along with 5 or 6 repertoires with anomalous nucleotide sharing. This is the immuneACCESS table as TCRdb keeps it, with only in-frame sequences that have V and J called. A part of the clones is gone; compared with another copy, unresolved V genes explain less than half, and the rest is unexplained. V and J calls and clone size are copied from that table; D and trimming were computed from the DNA. Recorded for this sample are around 170,000 clones; 65% to 80% of them occurred a single time. Around 0.74% of the sample is held by the ten biggest clonotypes.

With regard to this clone: Its recognized antigen is unknown. No base quality information exists; no much larger clone differs at one position.

V ends up 4 bases short and J 2 bases short, with an unmatched junction base count of 2. The CDR3 has 13 amino acids, counting the end cysteine and phenylalanine. The CDR3 DNA has 39 bases and is translated from base 1. Looking up the germline V gene yields CDR1 SGHDT and CDR2 YYEEEE. This clonotype was sampled from a woman between 40 and 50 years old in good health and CMV-seronegative. Recombination linked TRBV5-6 to TRBJ1-2, with 7 middle bases fitting TRBD1. The source material was PBMCs. This receptor carries the CDR3 CASSPQGNYGYTF. The DNA is as follows: TGTGCCAGCAGCCCACAGGGGAACTATGGCTACACCTTC.